This TCR beta chain was sequenced during a study of blood T cell repertoires in COVID-19. V gave up 1 base and J gave up 1 base, with 11 bases separating them. This CDR3 has 16 residues. TCRdb's copy holds only in-frame clones and misses some; the assay was immunoSEQ multiplex PCR. Among more than 140,000 clones listed, approximately 82% were seen once. Sequences were obtained from peripheral blood. The receptor was derived from a woman between 45 and 65 years old in a cohort sampled during active or convalescent COVID-19. The gene calls are TRBV23-1 and TRBJ1-5; D remains unclear. TRBV23-1 is designated an ORF whose function remains uncertain. The CDR3 DNA sequence: TGCGCCAGCAGTCAATGGGAGGGAAGCAGCAATCAGCCCCAGCATTTT. Its translation is CASSQWEGSSNQPQHF.